The sequence of this T cell receptor (beta chain) was determined in a study of regulatory T cells in long-lasting Graves disease. Whole-study findings and limits: For persistent Graves' patients, TCR diversity was lower than for newly diagnosed ones.

Combining iRepertoire HTBI primers with Arm-PCR of CDR3 regions, the authors built TCR beta libraries. TCRdb analysed the multiplex PCR reads with MiXCR anew, one entry per CDR3 protein. The data show about 540,000 distinct CDR3 sequences, approximately 13% seen once. V trimming: 4 bases; J trimming: 6 bases; junction bases outside the gene matches: 7. The germline V gene encodes CDR1 SGHTA and CDR2 FQGNSA. This CDR3 comprises 17 residues. This clonotype was seen many times. Its antigen remains unknown. Time point in this sample: newly diagnosed GD, antithyroid drugs for less than 3 months. PBMC RNA served as the TCR library source. These data were likewise used in another study, on T cells in Graves' hyperthyroidism and ophthalmopathy.

The input for sequencing was peripheral blood mononuclear cells (PBMCs), taken at new diagnosis, from a patient treated with antithyroid drugs. J is TRBJ2-1 and V is TRBV7-2; 15 bases align to TRBD2. This clonotype was obtained from a man aged 25 to 40 with Graves disease. CDR3 in amino acids: CASSSRTSGRATNEQFF. In nucleotides, the CDR3 is TGTGCCAGCAGCTCTCGGACTAGCGGGAGGGCCACCAATGAGCAGTTCTTC.